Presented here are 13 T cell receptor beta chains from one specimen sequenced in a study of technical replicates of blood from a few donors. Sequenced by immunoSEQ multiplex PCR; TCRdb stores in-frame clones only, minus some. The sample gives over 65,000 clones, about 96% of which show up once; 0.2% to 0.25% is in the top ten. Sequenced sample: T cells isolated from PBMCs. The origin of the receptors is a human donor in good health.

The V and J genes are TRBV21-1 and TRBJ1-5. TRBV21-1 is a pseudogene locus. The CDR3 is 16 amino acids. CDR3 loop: CASSKGSRGAGQPQHF. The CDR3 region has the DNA TGTGCCAGCAGCAAAGGAAGTCGGGGGGCCGGGCAGCCCCAGCATTTT.

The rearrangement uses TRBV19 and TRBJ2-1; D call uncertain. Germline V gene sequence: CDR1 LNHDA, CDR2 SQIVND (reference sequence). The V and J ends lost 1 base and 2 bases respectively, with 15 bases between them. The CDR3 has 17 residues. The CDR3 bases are TGTGCCAGTAGTATAGTTACCACAATGATCGCCTACAATGAGCAGTTCTTC. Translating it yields CASSIVTTMIAYNEQFF.

The CDR3 bases are TGTGCCAGTAGTACCTCCGGGACAAGCTATGGCTACACCTTC. It translates to CASSTSGTSYGYTF. This chain links TRBV19 with TRBJ1-2; possibly TRBD1 for D (6 bases). Deletions cut 4 bases from V and 4 bases from J, with 13 bases between. Germline V gene data show CDR1 as LNHDA and CDR2 as SQIVND (reference sequence). The CDR3 consists of 14 residues.

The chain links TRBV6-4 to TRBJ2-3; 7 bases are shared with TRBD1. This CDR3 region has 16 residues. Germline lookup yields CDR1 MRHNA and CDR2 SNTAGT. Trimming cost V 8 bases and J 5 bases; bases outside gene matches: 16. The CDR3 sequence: CASPEPTGIFLDTQYF. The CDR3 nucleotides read TGTGCCAGCCCCGAACCGACAGGGATTTTTCTAGATACGCAGTATTTT.

Here the CDR3 reads CASSAGTGMPYEQYF. CDR3 DNA sequence: TGTGCCAGCAGCGCGGGGACAGGGATGCCCTACGAGCAGTACTTC. This chain uses TRBV9 with TRBJ2-7, with 9 bases that match TRBD1. Germline CDR1 is SGDLS and CDR2 is YYNGEE. The CDR3 is 15 amino acids. Unmatched junction bases numbered 6, after V lost 3 bases and J lost 2 bases.

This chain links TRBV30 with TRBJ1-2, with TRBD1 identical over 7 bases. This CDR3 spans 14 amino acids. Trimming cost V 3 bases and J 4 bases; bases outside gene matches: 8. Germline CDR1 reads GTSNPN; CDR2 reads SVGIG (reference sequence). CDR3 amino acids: CAWSVLTGSYGYTF. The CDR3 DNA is TGTGCCTGGAGCGTATTGACAGGGTCCTATGGCTACACCTTC.

CDR3 in DNA: TGTGCCAGCAGCTTCGAGGTTTTAGGGGCCGAGCAGTACTTC. Its protein is CASSFEVLGAEQYF. The V gene is TRBV5-4, the J gene TRBJ2-7; D may be TRBD1 (5 bases). The V gene lost 2 bases and the J gene lost 6 bases, with 15 bases spanning the gap. This CDR3 contains 14 residues. Germline V gene data show CDR1 as SGHNT and CDR2 as YYREEE (reference sequence).

CDR3 protein: CASSQGLRRKDYGYTF. The CDR3 coding sequence is TGTGCCAGCAGCCAAGGCCTTCGGCGGAAAGACTATGGCTACACCTTC. The chain carries TRBV4-2 and TRBJ1-2, with D unresolved. This CDR3 is 16 amino acids long. Germline assignment: CDR1 LGHNA and CDR2 YNFKEQ. Trimming removed 1 base from V and 3 bases from J, with 15 bases in between.

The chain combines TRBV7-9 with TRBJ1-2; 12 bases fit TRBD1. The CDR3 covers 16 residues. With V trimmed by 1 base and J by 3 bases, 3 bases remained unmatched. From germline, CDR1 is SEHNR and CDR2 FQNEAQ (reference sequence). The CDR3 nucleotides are TGTGCCAGCAGCTTAGACGGGACAGGGGGCGACTATGGCTACACCTTC. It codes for CASSLDGTGGDYGYTF.

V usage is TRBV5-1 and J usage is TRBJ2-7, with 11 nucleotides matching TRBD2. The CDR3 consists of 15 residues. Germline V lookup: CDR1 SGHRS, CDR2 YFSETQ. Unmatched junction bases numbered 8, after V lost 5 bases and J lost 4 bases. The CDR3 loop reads CASSPPLAGGYEQYF. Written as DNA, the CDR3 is TGCGCCAGCAGTCCGCCCCTAGCGGGAGGTTACGAGCAGTACTTC. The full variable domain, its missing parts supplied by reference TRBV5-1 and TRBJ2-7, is KAGVTQTPRYLIKTRGQQVTLSCSPISGHRSVSWYQQTPGQGLQFLFEYFSETQRNKGNFPGRFSGRQFSNSRSEMNVSTLELGDSALYLCASSPPLAGGYEQYFGPGTRLTVT.

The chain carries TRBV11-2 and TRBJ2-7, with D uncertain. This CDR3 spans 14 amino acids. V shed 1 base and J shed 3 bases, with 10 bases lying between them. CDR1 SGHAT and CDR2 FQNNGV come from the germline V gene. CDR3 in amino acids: CASSLGIQFYEQYF. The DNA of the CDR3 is TGTGCCAGCAGCTTAGGGATACAGTTCTACGAGCAGTACTTC.

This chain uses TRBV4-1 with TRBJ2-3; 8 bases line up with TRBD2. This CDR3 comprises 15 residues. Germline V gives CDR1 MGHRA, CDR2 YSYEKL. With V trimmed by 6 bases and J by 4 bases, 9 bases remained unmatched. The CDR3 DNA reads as TGCGCCAGCAGGGTCAGCGGGAGAGCGGCAGATACGCAGTATTTT. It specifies CASRVSGRAADTQYF.

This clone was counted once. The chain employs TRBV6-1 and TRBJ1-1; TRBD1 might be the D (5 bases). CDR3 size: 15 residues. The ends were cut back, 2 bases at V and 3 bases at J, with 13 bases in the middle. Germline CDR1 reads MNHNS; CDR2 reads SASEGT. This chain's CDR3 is CASSEMGPVDTEAFF. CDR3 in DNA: TGTGCCAGCAGTGAAATGGGGCCGGTGGACACTGAAGCTTTCTTT.